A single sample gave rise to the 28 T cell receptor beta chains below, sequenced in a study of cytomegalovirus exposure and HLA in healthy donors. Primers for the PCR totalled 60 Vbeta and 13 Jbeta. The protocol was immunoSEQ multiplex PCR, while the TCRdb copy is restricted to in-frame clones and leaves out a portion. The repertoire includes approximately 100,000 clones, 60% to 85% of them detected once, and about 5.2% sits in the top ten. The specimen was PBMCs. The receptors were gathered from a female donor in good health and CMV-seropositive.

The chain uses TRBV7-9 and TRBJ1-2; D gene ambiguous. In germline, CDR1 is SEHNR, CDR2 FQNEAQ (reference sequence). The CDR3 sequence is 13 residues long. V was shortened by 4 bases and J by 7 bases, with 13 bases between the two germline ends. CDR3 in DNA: TGTGCCAGCAGCTACTCCGGTGAAGCTGGCTACACCTTC. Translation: CASSYSGEAGYTF. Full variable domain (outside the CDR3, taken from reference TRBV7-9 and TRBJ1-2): DTGVSQNPRHKITKRGQNVTFRCDPISEHNRLYWYRQTLGQGPEFLTYFQNEAQLEKSRLLSDRFSAERPKGSFSTLEIQRTEQGDSAMYLCASSYSGEAGYTFGSGTRLTVV.

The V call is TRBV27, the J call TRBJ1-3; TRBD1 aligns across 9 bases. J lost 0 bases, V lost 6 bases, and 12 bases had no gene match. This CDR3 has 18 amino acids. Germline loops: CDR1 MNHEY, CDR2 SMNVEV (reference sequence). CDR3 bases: TGTGCCAGCAGCCGGGACAGGGACGCTTTTAACTCTGGAAACACCATATATTTT. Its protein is CASSRDRDAFNSGNTIYF.

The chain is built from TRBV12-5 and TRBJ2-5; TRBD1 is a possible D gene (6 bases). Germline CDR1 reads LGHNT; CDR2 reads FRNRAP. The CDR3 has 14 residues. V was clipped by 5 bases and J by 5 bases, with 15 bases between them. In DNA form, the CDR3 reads TGTGCTAGTGGTCCCGGAGACAGGATGGAGACCCAGTACTTC. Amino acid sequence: CASGPGDRMETQYF.

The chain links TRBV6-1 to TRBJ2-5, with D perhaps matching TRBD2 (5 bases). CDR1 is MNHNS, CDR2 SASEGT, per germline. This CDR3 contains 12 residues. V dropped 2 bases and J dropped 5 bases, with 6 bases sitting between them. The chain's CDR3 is CASSERRETQYF. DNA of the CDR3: TGTGCCAGCAGTGAAAGGAGGGAGACCCAGTACTTC.

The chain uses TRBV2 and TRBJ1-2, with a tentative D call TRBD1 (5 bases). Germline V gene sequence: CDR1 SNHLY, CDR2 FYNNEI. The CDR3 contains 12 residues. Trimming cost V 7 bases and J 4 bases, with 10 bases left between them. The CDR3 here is CASKDQGYGYTF. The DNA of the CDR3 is TGTGCCAGCAAGGATCAGGGCTATGGCTACACCTTC.

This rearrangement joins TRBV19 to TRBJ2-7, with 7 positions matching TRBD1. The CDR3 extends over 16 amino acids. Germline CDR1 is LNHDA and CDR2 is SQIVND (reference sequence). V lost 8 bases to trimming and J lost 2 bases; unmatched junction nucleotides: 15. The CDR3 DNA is TGTGCCAGTGGGGCCCGGACAGGTTTTGATCCCTACGAGCAGTACTTC. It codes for CASGARTGFDPYEQYF.

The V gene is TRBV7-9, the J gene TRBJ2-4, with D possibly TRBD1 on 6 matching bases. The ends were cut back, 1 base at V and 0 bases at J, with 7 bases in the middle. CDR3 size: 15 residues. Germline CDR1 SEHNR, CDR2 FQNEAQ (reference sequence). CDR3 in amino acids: CASSLGTVAKNIQYF. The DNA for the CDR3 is TGTGCCAGCAGCTTAGGGACAGTAGCCAAAAACATTCAGTACTTC.

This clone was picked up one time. CDR3 nucleotides: TGTGCCAGCAGTGGGTCGGGATCTGGGGAAAAACTGTTTTTT. Protein: CASSGSGSGEKLFF. V is TRBV25-1 and J is TRBJ1-4; D unclear. CDR3 length: 14 residues. Trimming took off 4 bases at V and 8 bases at J, with 14 bases between the two ends. Germline assignment: CDR1 MGHDK and CDR2 SYGVNS.

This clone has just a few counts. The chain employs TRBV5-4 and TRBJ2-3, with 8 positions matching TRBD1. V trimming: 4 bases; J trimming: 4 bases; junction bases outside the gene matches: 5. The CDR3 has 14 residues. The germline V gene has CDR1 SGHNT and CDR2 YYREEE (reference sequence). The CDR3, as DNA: TGTGCCAGCAGCCCCGGACAGGGCTCAGATACGCAGTATTTT. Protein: CASSPGQGSDTQYF.

The CDR3 coding sequence is TGTGCCAGCAGCGGACAGGGAGTAGTGACCCAGTACTTC. This codes for CASSGQGVVTQYF. The chain links TRBV2 to TRBJ2-5; 8 positions agree with TRBD1. V shed 6 bases, J shed 7 bases, and the junction held 7 bases outside the gene matches. Germline-derived CDR1 and CDR2 are SNHLY and FYNNEI. CDR3 length: 13 amino acids.

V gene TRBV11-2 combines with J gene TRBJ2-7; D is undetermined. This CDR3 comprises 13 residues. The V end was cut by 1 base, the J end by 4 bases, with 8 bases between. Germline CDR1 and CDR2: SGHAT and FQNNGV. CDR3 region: CASSLAPGYEQYF. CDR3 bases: TGTGCCAGCAGCTTAGCCCCGGGTTACGAGCAGTACTTC.

CDR3 protein: CASSRTGSLAKVYNEQFF. The CDR3 nucleotides read TGCGCCAGCAGCCGGACAGGGAGCCTAGCGAAGGTGTACAATGAGCAGTTCTTC. The J gene is TRBJ2-1, the V gene TRBV4-1, with TRBD1 identical over 8 bases. V was pared by 4 bases and J by 4 bases, with 15 bases of the junction left unmatched. The CDR3 is made up of 18 amino acids. Germline CDR1 MGHRA, CDR2 YSYEKL.

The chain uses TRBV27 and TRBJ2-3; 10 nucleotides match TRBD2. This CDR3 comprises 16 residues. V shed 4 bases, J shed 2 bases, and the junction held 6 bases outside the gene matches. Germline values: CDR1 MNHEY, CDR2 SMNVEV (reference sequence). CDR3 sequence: CASSSSSGSSTDTQYF. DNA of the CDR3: TGTGCCAGCAGTTCTTCTAGCGGGAGCTCCACAGATACGCAGTATTTT.

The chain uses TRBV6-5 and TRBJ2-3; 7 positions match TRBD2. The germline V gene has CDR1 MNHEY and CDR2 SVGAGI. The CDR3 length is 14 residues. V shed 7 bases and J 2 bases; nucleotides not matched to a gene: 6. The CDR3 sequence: CASTQRDNTDTQYF. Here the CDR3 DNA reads TGTGCCAGCACCCAGCGGGATAACACAGATACGCAGTATTTT.

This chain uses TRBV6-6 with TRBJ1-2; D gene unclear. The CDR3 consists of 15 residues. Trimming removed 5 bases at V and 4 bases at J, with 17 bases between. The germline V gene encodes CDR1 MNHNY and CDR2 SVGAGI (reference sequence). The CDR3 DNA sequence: TGTGCCAGCAGTCGGCCGGGATCATTAATCTATGGCTACACCTTC. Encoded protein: CASSRPGSLIYGYTF.

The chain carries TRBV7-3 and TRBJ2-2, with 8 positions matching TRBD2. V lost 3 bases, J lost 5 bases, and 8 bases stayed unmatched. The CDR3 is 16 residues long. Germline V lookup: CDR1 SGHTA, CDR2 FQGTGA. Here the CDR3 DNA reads TGTGCCAGCAGCTTCCAGGCGGGGGGCCCTACCGGGGAGCTGTTTTTT. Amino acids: CASSFQAGGPTGELFF.

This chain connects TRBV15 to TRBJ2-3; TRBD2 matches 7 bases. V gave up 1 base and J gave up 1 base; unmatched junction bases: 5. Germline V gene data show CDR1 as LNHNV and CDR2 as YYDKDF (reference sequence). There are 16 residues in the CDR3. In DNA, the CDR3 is TGTGCCACCAGCAGAGGGGAGGGAGGTCGCACAGATACGCAGTATTTT. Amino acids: CATSRGEGGRTDTQYF.

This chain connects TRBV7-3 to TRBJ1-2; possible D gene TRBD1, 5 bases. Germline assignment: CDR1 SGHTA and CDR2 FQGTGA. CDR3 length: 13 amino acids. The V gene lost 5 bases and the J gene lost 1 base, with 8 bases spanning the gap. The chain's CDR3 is CASSLDSNYGYTF. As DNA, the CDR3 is TGTGCCAGCAGCCTAGACAGTAACTATGGCTACACCTTC.

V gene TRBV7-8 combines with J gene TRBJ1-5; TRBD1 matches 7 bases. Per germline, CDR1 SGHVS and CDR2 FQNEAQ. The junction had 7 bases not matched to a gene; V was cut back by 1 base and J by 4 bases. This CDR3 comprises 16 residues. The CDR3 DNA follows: TGTGCCAGCAGCTTAGAGGGCCAGGGGGGAAATCAGCCCCAGCATTTT. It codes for CASSLEGQGGNQPQHF. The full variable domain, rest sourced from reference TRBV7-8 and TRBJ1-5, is GAGVSQSPRYKVAKRGQDVALRCDPISGHVSLFWYQQALGQGPEFLTYFQNEAQLDKSGLPSDRFFAERPEGSVSTLKIQRTQQEDSAVYLCASSLEGQGGNQPQHFGDGTRLSIL.

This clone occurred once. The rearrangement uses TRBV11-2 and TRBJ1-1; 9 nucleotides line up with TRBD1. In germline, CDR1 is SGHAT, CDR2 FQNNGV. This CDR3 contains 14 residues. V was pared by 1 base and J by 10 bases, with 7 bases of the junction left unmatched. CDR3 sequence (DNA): TGTGCCAGCAGCTTAGGGGGACAGGGACCGTCAGCTTTCTTT. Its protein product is CASSLGGQGPSAFF.

The CDR3, as DNA: TGTGCCAGCTCACCACTCATGGCACTTACAGGGACGAACACTGAAGCTTTCTTT. Translating it yields CASSPLMALTGTNTEAFF. This rearrangement joins TRBV18 to TRBJ1-1; a possible D gene is TRBD1 (6 bases). The CDR3 runs to 18 residues. Trimming left V 1 base short and J 1 base short, with 19 bases between. Germline CDR1 is KGHSH and CDR2 is LQKENI.

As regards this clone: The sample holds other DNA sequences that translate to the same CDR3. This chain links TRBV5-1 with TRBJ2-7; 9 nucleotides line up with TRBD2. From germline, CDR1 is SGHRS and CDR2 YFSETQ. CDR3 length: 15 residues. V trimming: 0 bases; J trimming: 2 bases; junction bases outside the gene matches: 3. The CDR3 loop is CASSLGAGGPYEQYF. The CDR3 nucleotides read TGCGCCAGCAGCTTGGGAGCGGGAGGACCCTACGAGCAGTACTTC. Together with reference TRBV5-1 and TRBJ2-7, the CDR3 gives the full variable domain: KAGVTQTPRYLIKTRGQQVTLSCSPISGHRSVSWYQQTPGQGLQFLFEYFSETQRNKGNFPGRFSGRQFSNSRSEMNVSTLELGDSALYLCASSLGAGGPYEQYFGPGTRLTVT.

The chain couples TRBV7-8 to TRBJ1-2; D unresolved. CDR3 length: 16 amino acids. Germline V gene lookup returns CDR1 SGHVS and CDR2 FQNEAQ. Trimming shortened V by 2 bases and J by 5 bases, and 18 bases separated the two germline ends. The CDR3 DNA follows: TGTGCCAGCAGCTTATACTCGGTAGCGGAGCCTTATGGCTACACCTTC. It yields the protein CASSLYSVAEPYGYTF.

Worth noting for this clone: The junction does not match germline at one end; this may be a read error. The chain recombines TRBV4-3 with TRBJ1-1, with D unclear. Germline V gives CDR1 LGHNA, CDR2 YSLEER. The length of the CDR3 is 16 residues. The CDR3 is CVSSQDFQSEDTEAFF. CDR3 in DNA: TGCGTCAGCAGCCAAGATTTTCAGTCAGAGGACACTGAAGCTTTCTTT.

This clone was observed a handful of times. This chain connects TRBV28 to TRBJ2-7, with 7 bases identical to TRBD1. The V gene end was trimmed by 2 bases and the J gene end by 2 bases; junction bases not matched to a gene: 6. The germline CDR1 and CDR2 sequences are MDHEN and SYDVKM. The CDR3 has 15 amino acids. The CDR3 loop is CASSLAGTDAYEQYF. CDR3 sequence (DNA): TGTGCCAGCAGTTTAGCCGGGACAGACGCCTACGAGCAGTACTTC.

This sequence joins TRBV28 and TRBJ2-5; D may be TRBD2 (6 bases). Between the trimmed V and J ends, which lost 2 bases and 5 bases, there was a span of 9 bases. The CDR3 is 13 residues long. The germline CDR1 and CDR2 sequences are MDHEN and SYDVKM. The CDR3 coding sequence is TGTGCCAGCAGTTTAGCGGGGTTGGAGACCCAGTACTTC. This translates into CASSLAGLETQYF.

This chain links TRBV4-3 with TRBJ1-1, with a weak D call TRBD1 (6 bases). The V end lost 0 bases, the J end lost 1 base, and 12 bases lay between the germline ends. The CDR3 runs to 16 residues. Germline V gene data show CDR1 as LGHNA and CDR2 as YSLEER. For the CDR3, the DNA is TGCGCCAGCAGCCAAGATCAGGGGCTAAGGAACACTGAAGCTTTCTTT. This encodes CASSQDQGLRNTEAFF.

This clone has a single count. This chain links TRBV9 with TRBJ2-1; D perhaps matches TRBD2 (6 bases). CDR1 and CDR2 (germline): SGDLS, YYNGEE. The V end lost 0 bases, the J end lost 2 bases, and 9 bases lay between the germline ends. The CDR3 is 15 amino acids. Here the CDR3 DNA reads TGTGCCAGCAGCGTAGATAGCGGAACCTACAATGAGCAGTTCTTC. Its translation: CASSVDSGTYNEQFF.